The 23 T cell receptor beta chains in this list originate from one sample, sequenced in a study of technical replicates of blood from a handful of donors. TCRdb's copy holds only in-frame clones and misses some; the assay was immunoSEQ multiplex PCR. This sample has 95,000 to 100,000 clones, with just over 95% found just once. Sequenced input: T cells isolated from PBMCs. Receptors originate from a human donor in good health.

V gene TRBV2 combines with J gene TRBJ2-7; 9 nucleotides agree with TRBD1. The CDR3 is 13 residues long. Looked up from germline, CDR1 is SNHLY and CDR2 is FYNNEI. J was trimmed by 2 bases and V by 8 bases; bases with no gene match: 4. CDR3 bases: TGTGCCAGCTGGGACAGGGTGGCCTACGAGCAGTACTTC. Translated: CASWDRVAYEQYF.

The chain joins TRBV29-1 to TRBJ2-2; D might be TRBD2 (6 bases). The CDR3 sequence is 14 residues long. Per germline, CDR1 SQVTM and CDR2 ANQGSEA. V was shortened by 5 bases and J by 3 bases, with 13 bases between the two germline ends. The CDR3 DNA reads TGCAGCGTTACCCCGGGACTTCACACCGGGGAGCTGTTTTTT. Residues: CSVTPGLHTGELFF.

The genes are TRBV11-1 and TRBJ2-1; 9 bases map to TRBD1. Germline trimming cut 5 bases from V and 4 bases from J; bases unmatched to any gene: 6. Germline values: CDR1 SGHAT, CDR2 FQDESV (reference sequence). This CDR3 spans 15 amino acids. The CDR3 region is CASSQTGQGYNEQFF. In DNA form, the CDR3 reads TGTGCCAGCAGCCAAACGGGACAGGGATACAATGAGCAGTTCTTC.

The chain combines TRBV11-2 with TRBJ1-1; 7 positions match TRBD1. The CDR3 spans 17 residues. Per germline, CDR1 SGHAT and CDR2 FQNNGV. Losses at the gene ends were 5 bases for V and 1 base for J; bases not matched to a gene: 13. The chain's CDR3 is CASSPNLPQGRNTEAFF. In DNA form, the CDR3 reads TGTGCCAGCAGCCCAAACCTCCCACAGGGGAGGAACACTGAAGCTTTCTTT.

The count of this clone is one. The rearrangement uses TRBV6-5 and TRBJ2-1; D uncertain. The V gene's germline CDR1 is MNHEY and CDR2 SVGAGI. The germline V and J ends were trimmed by 5 bases and 6 bases, with 5 bases remaining between them. CDR3 size: 11 residues. CDR3 sequence (DNA): TGTGCCAGCAGTGTCGGCAATGAGCAGTTCTTC. Its translation: CASSVGNEQFF.

The chain carries TRBV15 and TRBJ2-7; D ambiguous. The V end was cut by 0 bases, the J end by 6 bases, with 12 bases between. The CDR3 extends over 14 amino acids. Germline V gene sequence: CDR1 LNHNV, CDR2 YYDKDF (reference sequence). In DNA, the CDR3 is TGTGCCACCAGCAGAGATAGCCCACTCAGCGAGCAGTACTTC. The encoded protein is CATSRDSPLSEQYF.

V and J are TRBV5-1 and TRBJ1-4; D gene uncertain. Germline CDR1 reads SGHRS; CDR2 reads YFSETQ. This CDR3 has 14 residues. V lost 0 bases, J lost 0 bases, and 3 bases lay in between. DNA of the CDR3: TGCGCCAGCAGCTTGGACTCAACTAATGAAAAACTGTTTTTT. This translates into CASSLDSTNEKLFF.

The chain has TRBV12-1 and TRBJ2-1; TRBD2, the table's D call, was not compared with the DNA. TRBV12-1 is a pseudogene. This CDR3 region has 18 residues. The CDR3 spells CASSFRLAGAVEGHEQFF. CDR3 coding DNA: TGTGCCAGCAGCTTTCGTTTAGCGGGAGCGGTAGAGGGCCATGAGCAGTTCTTC.

The V gene is TRBV11-3, the J gene TRBJ1-1; no reliable D call. Germline assignment: CDR1 SGHNT and CDR2 YENEEA. V was pared by 1 base and J by 1 base, with 19 bases between. The CDR3 totals 18 residues. CDR3 region: CASSLVDLTTFQNTEAFF. The CDR3 DNA sequence: TGTGCCAGCAGCTTAGTCGACCTAACTACCTTCCAGAACACTGAAGCTTTCTTT.

As to this clone: This specimen includes other DNA sequences encoding the same CDR3. V and J are TRBV5-1 and TRBJ2-1, with 8 bases matching TRBD1. The germline V gene has CDR1 SGHRS and CDR2 YFSETQ. The CDR3 length is 14 residues. The trim removed 2 bases at V and 4 bases at J, leaving 2 bases unmatched. The CDR3 region has the DNA TGCGCCAGCAGCTTCCAGGGGGCTTACAATGAGCAGTTCTTC. Its protein is CASSFQGAYNEQFF.

The chain links TRBV5-1 to TRBJ1-6; tentative D call: TRBD1 (5 bases). This CDR3 region has 14 residues. Looked up from germline, CDR1 is SGHRS and CDR2 is YFSETQ. Deletions cut 4 bases from V and 9 bases from J, with 14 bases between. The CDR3 reads CASSPGERPSPLHF. DNA of the CDR3: TGCGCCAGCAGCCCGGGGGAAAGGCCTTCACCCCTCCACTTT.

V is TRBV5-1 and J is TRBJ2-5, with D perhaps TRBD1 (7 bases). CDR3 length: 15 residues. Trimming stripped 3 bases from V and 5 bases from J, with 17 bases between. CDR1 and CDR2 (germline): SGHRS, YFSETQ. Written as DNA, the CDR3 is TGCGCCAGCAGCTCGACAGGGACCAGCGGGGAGACCCAGTACTTC. It translates to CASSSTGTSGETQYF.

The V gene is TRBV30, the J gene TRBJ2-7; 11 nucleotides align to TRBD1. The CDR3 has 16 residues. After removal of 0 bases from V and 3 bases from J, the junction contained 7 bases not matched to a gene. Germline V CDR1 and CDR2: GTSNPN, SVGIG (reference sequence). The CDR3 spells CAWSVLGTGGGYEQYF. As DNA, the CDR3 is TGTGCCTGGAGTGTACTCGGGACAGGGGGGGGCTACGAGCAGTACTTC.

V is TRBV4-1 and J is TRBJ2-7; 14 bases are shared with TRBD2. Germline V gives CDR1 MGHRA, CDR2 YSYEKL. The CDR3 runs 18 residues. V lost 1 base and J lost 0; bases outside the gene matches: 5. The CDR3 nucleotides read TGCGCCAGCAGCCAAGTGCCGGGACTAGCGGGAGCCTCCTACGAGCAGTACTTC. It is translated as CASSQVPGLAGASYEQYF.

The rearrangement links TRBV29-1 to TRBJ1-1; D is unresolved. The ends were cut back, 8 bases at V and 4 bases at J, with 17 bases in the middle. This CDR3 has 13 residues. Germline values: CDR1 SQVTM, CDR2 ANQGSEA. The CDR3 loop is CSSVWPGTTEAFF. CDR3 nucleotide sequence: TGCAGCTCCGTTTGGCCGGGAACCACTGAAGCTTTCTTT.

The chain uses TRBV4-2 and TRBJ1-2; D not resolved. The germline gives CDR1 LGHNA, CDR2 YNFKEQ. The CDR3 is made up of 14 amino acids. The V and J ends lost 3 bases and 8 bases respectively, with 16 bases between them. CDR3 DNA: TGTGCCAGCAGCCATTTGGAGTTGAGAGAAGGCTACACCTTC. This translates into CASSHLELREGYTF.

The CDR3 spells CASSDRARWDSPLHF. Here the CDR3 DNA reads TGTGCCAGCAGCGACAGGGCCAGGTGGGATTCACCCCTCCACTTT. The rearrangement links TRBV28 to TRBJ1-6; 7 bases line up with TRBD1. The CDR3 runs 15 residues. After removal of 6 bases from V and 8 bases from J, the junction contained 10 bases not matched to a gene. Looked up from germline, CDR1 is MDHEN and CDR2 is SYDVKM. The whole variable domain, filled in from reference TRBV28 and TRBJ1-6, reads DVKVTQSSRYLVKRTGEKVFLECVQDMDHENMFWYRQDPGLGLRLIYFSYDVKMKEKGDIPEGYSVSREKKERFSLILESASTNQTSMYLCASSDRARWDSPLHFGNGTRLTVT.

The chain carries TRBV7-8 and TRBJ2-5, with D tentatively TRBD1 (6 bases). Per germline, CDR1 SGHVS and CDR2 FQNEAQ. CDR3 length: 16 residues. Trimming stripped 5 bases from V and 4 bases from J, with 20 bases between. The CDR3 nucleotides read TGTGCCAGCAGCGCACAAATCAGGGGATTTTCAGAGACCCAGTACTTC. Protein product: CASSAQIRGFSETQYF.

V is TRBV7-2 and J is TRBJ2-7; TRBD2 matches at 8 bases. CDR3 length: 14 amino acids. V gave up 5 bases and J gave up 3 bases; unmatched junction bases: 6. Germline CDR1 SGHTA, CDR2 FQGNSA. The DNA for the CDR3 is TGTGCCAGCAGCAAACTAGCGGCGATCTACGAGCAGTACTTC. Translating gives CASSKLAAIYEQYF.

The chain couples TRBV14 to TRBJ2-1; 10 bases are a match to TRBD2. Germline lookup yields CDR1 SGHDN and CDR2 FVKESK. Losses at the gene ends were 0 bases for V and 7 bases for J; bases not matched to a gene: 12. The CDR3 length is 18 residues. This CDR3 reads CASSQDVGSSGRRNEQFF. The CDR3 DNA reads TGTGCCAGCAGCCAAGACGTTGGGTCTAGCGGGAGAAGGAATGAGCAGTTCTTC.

This clone was recorded once. V gene TRBV30 combines with J gene TRBJ2-4; 7 nucleotides align to TRBD1. CDR3 size: 15 residues. Germline V gene sequence: CDR1 GTSNPN, CDR2 SVGIG (reference sequence). Trimming took 1 base from V and 7 from J; bases not matched to a gene: 10. The CDR3: CAWSATLRGRNIQYF. The CDR3 DNA reads as TGTGCCTGGAGTGCCACACTAAGGGGGCGGAACATTCAGTACTTC. Full variable domain (rest looked up from reference TRBV30 and TRBJ2-4): SQTIHQWPATLVQPVGSPLSLECTVEGTSNPNLYWYRQAAGRGLQLLFYSVGIGQISSEVPQNLSASRPQDRQFILSSKKLLLSDSGFYLCAWSATLRGRNIQYFGAGTRLSVL.

This clone was counted a single time. V is TRBV9 and J is TRBJ2-1; 13 bases agree with TRBD2. This CDR3 has 18 residues. Germline assignment: CDR1 SGDLS and CDR2 YYNGEE. The J segment lost 9 bases and the V segment lost 3 bases, leaving 15 bases of the junction unmatched. CDR3 nucleotide sequence: TGTGCCAGCAGCGGTCACCAAACTAGCGGGAGGGCCTGGATTGAGCAGTTCTTC. Its protein product is CASSGHQTSGRAWIEQFF.

The J gene is TRBJ2-6, the V gene TRBV4-2, with D possibly matching TRBD1 (6 bases). V shed 0 bases and J shed 2 bases, with 11 bases lying between them. Germline lookup yields CDR1 LGHNA and CDR2 YNFKEQ. The CDR3 runs 17 residues. CDR3 sequence reads: CASSQDNREAGANVLTF. The CDR3, as DNA: TGTGCCAGCAGCCAAGATAACAGGGAAGCTGGGGCCAACGTCCTGACTTTC.